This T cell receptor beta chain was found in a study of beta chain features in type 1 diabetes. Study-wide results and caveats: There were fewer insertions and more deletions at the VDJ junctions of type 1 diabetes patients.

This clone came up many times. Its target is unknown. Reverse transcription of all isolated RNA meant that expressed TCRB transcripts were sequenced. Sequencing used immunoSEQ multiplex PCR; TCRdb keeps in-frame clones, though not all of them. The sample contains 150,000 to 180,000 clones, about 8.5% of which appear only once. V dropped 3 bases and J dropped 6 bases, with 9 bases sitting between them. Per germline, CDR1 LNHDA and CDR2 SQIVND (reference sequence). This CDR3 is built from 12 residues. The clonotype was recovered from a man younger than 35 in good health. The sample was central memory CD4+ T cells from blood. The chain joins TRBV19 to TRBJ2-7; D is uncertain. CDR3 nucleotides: TGTGCCAGTAGTATGCTAGACGGCGAGCAGTACTTC. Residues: CASSMLDGEQYF.